The 19 T cell receptor beta chains below come from one sample, sequenced in a study of shared clonotypes between healthy human individuals. Only in-frame clones appear in the TCRdb table, and some are missing; sequencing was by immunoSEQ multiplex PCR. The table includes approximately 1.1 million clones, roughly 74% detected once. Sequences were obtained from memory CD4+ T cells from PBMCs. Noted subset: CD45RA-negative fraction. The receptors here all came from a man aged 18 to 29 in good health. Some clones in this sample may be carry-over from other donors' samples.

The V gene is TRBV2, the J gene TRBJ2-7, with TRBD2 matching 7 bases. Trimming took 5 bases from V and 6 from J; bases not matched to a gene: 4. The V gene's germline CDR1 is SNHLY and CDR2 FYNNEI. This CDR3 region has 12 residues. DNA for the CDR3: TGTGCCAGCAGTATAACTAGCGTCGAGCAGTACTTC. Translation: CASSITSVEQYF. The variable domain in full, with the rest retrieved from reference TRBV2 and TRBJ2-7, is EPEVTQTPSHQVTQMGQEVILRCVPISNHLYFYWYRQILGQKVEFLVSFYNNEISEKSEIFDDQFSVERPDGSNFTLKIRSTKLEDSAMYFCASSITSVEQYFGPGTRLTVT.

The gene calls are TRBV4-2 and TRBJ1-6, with TRBD1 as a possible D gene (6 bases). CDR1 is LGHNA and CDR2 is YNFKEQ in the germline V gene. CDR3 size: 16 residues. Trimming pared 0 bases from V and 4 bases from J, leaving 10 bases between. In nucleotides, the CDR3 is TGTGCCAGCAGCCAAGAGGGGGCAGGGTATAATTCACCCCTCCACTTT. Translation: CASSQEGAGYNSPLHF.

CDR3 amino acids: CASSTTQSNEKLFF. CDR3 in DNA: TGTGCCAGTAGTACGACACAGAGTAATGAAAAACTGTTTTTT. This chain connects TRBV19 to TRBJ1-4; D is uncertain. Deletions cut 4 bases from V and 4 bases from J, with 10 bases between. Germline V CDR1 and CDR2: LNHDA, SQIVND (reference sequence). This CDR3 has 14 amino acids.

This clone was counted a few times. This rearrangement joins TRBV7-2 to TRBJ2-5; the D gene is possibly TRBD1 (5 bases). The germline V gene encodes CDR1 SGHTA and CDR2 FQGNSA. This CDR3 is built from 15 residues. V was cut by 2 bases and J by 5 bases, with 15 bases left in between. The CDR3 reads CASSLQAGWTETQYF. The CDR3 nucleotides read TGTGCCAGCAGCTTACAGGCAGGGTGGACGGAGACCCAGTACTTC.

The chain carries TRBV29-1 and TRBJ2-6, with D possibly matching TRBD2 (6 bases). The CDR3 loop spans 12 amino acids. Germline CDR1 SQVTM, CDR2 ANQGSEA. V lost 4 bases to trimming and J lost 10 bases, with 11 bases between them. In nucleotides, the CDR3 is TGCAGCGTTGTATCGCGGGAAAACGTCCTGACTTTC. Residues: CSVVSRENVLTF.

V is TRBV7-2 and J is TRBJ1-1, with D hard to call. Per the germline V gene, CDR1 is SGHTA and CDR2 is FQGNSA. Trimming shortened V by 1 base and J by 0 bases, and 12 bases separated the two germline ends. This CDR3 comprises 16 residues. CDR3 coding DNA: TGTGCCAGCAGCTTAGGGGCGAGGGCAATGAACACTGAAGCTTTCTTT. Protein: CASSLGARAMNTEAFF.

The J gene is TRBJ2-7, the V gene TRBV6-1; D remains ambiguous. CDR1 MNHNS and CDR2 SASEGT come from the germline V gene. CDR3 length: 14 amino acids. V was pared by 2 bases and J by 3 bases, with 11 bases between. The CDR3 loop is CASSEMGRFYEQYF. The CDR3 bases are TGTGCCAGCAGTGAAATGGGCAGATTCTACGAGCAGTACTTC.

This clone was picked up a small number of times. The genes are TRBV5-6 and TRBJ2-5; TRBD2 might be the D (5 bases). The germline V gene has CDR1 SGHDT and CDR2 YYEEEE. V lost 0 bases and J 6 bases, leaving 12 bases between the germline ends. The CDR3 runs to 14 residues. The CDR3 here is CASSLVGEGKTQYF. DNA of the CDR3: TGTGCCAGCAGCTTGGTGGGAGAGGGCAAGACCCAGTACTTC.

The V gene is TRBV5-1, the J gene TRBJ2-5; the D gene is possibly TRBD1 (5 bases). The CDR3 loop spans 11 amino acids. The ends were cut back, 0 bases at V and 10 bases at J, with 7 bases in the middle. Germline V gives CDR1 SGHRS, CDR2 YFSETQ. CDR3 sequence reads: CASSLARDQYF. CDR3 nucleotide sequence: TGCGCCAGCAGCTTGGCCAGGGACCAGTACTTC.

V usage is TRBV6-1 and J usage is TRBJ2-3, with 8 nucleotides matching TRBD2. The CDR3 sequence is 14 residues long. V trimming: 6 bases; J trimming: 0 bases; junction bases outside the gene matches: 2. In germline, CDR1 is MNHNS, CDR2 SASEGT. The DNA of the CDR3 is TGTGCCAGCAGGGGCGGGAGGAGCACAGATACGCAGTATTTT. It specifies CASRGGRSTDTQYF.

The chain carries TRBV7-9 and TRBJ1-1; D is perhaps TRBD1 (5 bases). V gave up 3 bases and J gave up 1 base, with 15 bases separating them. CDR1 is SEHNR, CDR2 FQNEAQ, per germline (reference sequence). This CDR3 is 16 amino acids long. The DNA for the CDR3 is TGTGCCAGCAGCTTCGGTTGGGGCCACTCGAACACTGAAGCTTTCTTT. This translates into CASSFGWGHSNTEAFF.

The chain combines TRBV6-1 with TRBJ1-2; weak D call: TRBD1 (6 bases). CDR1 is MNHNS and CDR2 is SASEGT in the germline V gene. Trimming took off 3 bases at V and 9 bases at J, with 11 bases between the two ends. The CDR3 runs 12 residues. CDR3: CASSDRGYSYTF. The CDR3 DNA follows: TGTGCCAGCAGTGATAGGGGGTACAGCTACACCTTC.

This sequence joins TRBV5-6 and TRBJ1-2, with D unclear. Germline V CDR1 and CDR2: SGHDT, YYEEEE. The CDR3 consists of 14 residues. V lost 0 bases to trimming and J lost 6 bases, with 12 bases between them. The CDR3 region has the DNA TGTGCCAGCAGCTTGGGGTCCGCACCTGATGGCTACACCTTC. Translating it yields CASSLGSAPDGYTF.

The chain employs TRBV6-1 and TRBJ2-3, with 7 positions matching TRBD2. The CDR3 has 13 residues. Looked up from germline, CDR1 is MNHNS and CDR2 is SASEGT. V dropped 6 bases and J dropped 2; count of bases not matched to a gene: 2. This chain's CDR3 is CASRAGLTDTQYF. CDR3 sequence (DNA): TGTGCCAGCAGAGCGGGGCTCACAGATACGCAGTATTTT.

The chain couples TRBV6-6 to TRBJ2-3; 9 bases agree with TRBD1. V lost 0 bases and J lost 6; bases outside the gene matches: 7. Germline V lookup: CDR1 MNHNY, CDR2 SVGAGI (reference sequence). The CDR3 has 16 amino acids. The CDR3 DNA is TGTGCCAGCAGTTACTCCCCGGGACAGGGACGGGATACGCAGTATTTT. Protein: CASSYSPGQGRDTQYF.

In this sample, this clone turned up a few times. The V call is TRBV5-4, the J call TRBJ1-3, with 9 bases that match TRBD1. Germline CDR1 SGHNT, CDR2 YYREEE (reference sequence). The length of the CDR3 is 16 residues. With 2 bases clipped from V and 4 bases from J, the junction kept 7 bases outside the gene matches. CDR3 residues: CASSLSGTGSGNTIYF. CDR3 DNA sequence: TGTGCCAGCAGCTTAAGCGGGACAGGGAGCGGAAACACCATATATTTT.

The DNA for the CDR3 is TGTGCCAGTACCCAGGGTGGCAAAAACATTCAGTACTTC. Translated, it gives CASTQGGKNIQYF. The chain joins TRBV19 to TRBJ2-4; the D gene is possibly TRBD1 (5 bases). The germline gives CDR1 LNHDA, CDR2 SQIVND (reference sequence). V lost 7 bases, J lost 3 bases, and 10 bases lay in between. The CDR3 totals 13 residues. The entire variable domain, with the rest obtained from reference TRBV19 and TRBJ2-4, is as follows: DGGITQSPKYLFRKEGQNVTLSCEQNLNHDAMYWYRQDPGQGLRLIYYSQIVNDFQKGDIAEGYSVSREKKESFPLTVTSAQKNPTAFYLCASTQGGKNIQYFGAGTRLSVL.

The chain links TRBV11-3 to TRBJ2-7, with 7 bases matching TRBD1. Looked up from germline, CDR1 is SGHNT and CDR2 is YENEEA. The J segment lost 1 base and the V segment lost 4 bases, leaving 4 bases of the junction unmatched. This CDR3 contains 14 residues. The CDR3 loop reads CASSYRDSSYEQYF. In DNA form, the CDR3 reads TGTGCCAGCAGCTACCGGGACAGTTCCTACGAGCAGTACTTC.

The chain has TRBV15 and TRBJ1-2; maybe TRBD1 (6 bases). The CDR3 extends over 17 amino acids. The V and J ends lost 3 bases and 5 bases respectively, with 22 bases between them. CDR1 and CDR2 (germline): LNHNV, YYDKDF (reference sequence). CDR3 protein: CATSSRGANLPKYGYTF. CDR3 nucleotides: TGTGCCACCAGCAGCCGGGGGGCCAATTTACCCAAGTATGGCTACACCTTC.